Listed below are T cell receptor beta chains from one sample, sequenced in a study of blood T cell repertoires in COVID-19. The method was immunoSEQ multiplex PCR; TCRdb's version includes in-frame clones alone and lacks a portion of them. Of about 300,000 clones listed, 70% to 90% were seen once; the top ten hold less than 2.5%. Material: PBMCs or T cells enriched from blood (not recorded which). Source of these receptors: a man aged 30 to 45 who had recovered from COVID-19. CDR3s include the opening cysteine and the closing phenylalanine or tryptophan. The D gene is left open where the match is weak.

D gene: .; V gene: TRBV5-1; J gene: TRBJ1-1; CDR3 protein: CASSSGSTGNTEAFF
D gene: .; V gene: TRBV10-3; J gene: TRBJ1-3; CDR3 protein: CAISEQGLSGNTIYF
D gene: .; V gene: TRBV5-1; J gene: TRBJ1-1; CDR3 protein: CASSSRQSTEAFF
D gene: .; V gene: TRBV5-5; J gene: TRBJ1-1; CDR3 protein: CASSLDPLMNTEAFF
D gene: TRBD1; V gene: TRBV2; J gene: TRBJ1-6; CDR3 protein: CASSVTTGISYNSPLHF
D gene: TRBD2; V gene: TRBV9; J gene: TRBJ2-1; CDR3 protein: CASSVQPSGYNEQFF
D gene: .; V gene: TRBV24-1; J gene: TRBJ2-1; CDR3 protein: CATSDSISGGTYNEQFF
D gene: .; V gene: TRBV12-3/TRBV12-4; J gene: TRBJ1-3; CDR3 protein: CASSLEENTIYF
D gene: .; V gene: TRBV7-9; J gene: TRBJ2-1; CDR3 protein: CASSLVGSPDNEQFF
D gene: TRBD1; V gene: TRBV7-9; J gene: TRBJ2-2; CDR3 protein: CASSLEGQINTGELFF
D gene: .; V gene: TRBV27; J gene: TRBJ1-2; CDR3 protein: CASRDITYGYTF
D gene: .; V gene: TRBV5-1; J gene: TRBJ2-2; CDR3 protein: CASTGFSGELFF
D gene: .; V gene: TRBV27; J gene: TRBJ2-3; CDR3 protein: CASTTVGGLDTQYF
D gene: .; V gene: TRBV6-5; J gene: TRBJ2-2; CDR3 protein: CASSYGPGAGGELFF
D gene: TRBD1; V gene: TRBV9; J gene: TRBJ1-2; CDR3 protein: CASSVEQGNGYTF
D gene: TRBD1; V gene: TRBV18; J gene: TRBJ1-5; CDR3 protein: CASSPIGQGAAQHF
D gene: .; V gene: TRBV5-1; J gene: TRBJ1-1; CDR3 protein: CASSLVSRNTEAFF
D gene: .; V gene: TRBV5-6; J gene: TRBJ2-7; CDR3 protein: CASSPMLRDYEQYF
D gene: .; V gene: TRBV7-9; J gene: TRBJ2-3; CDR3 protein: CASSSPRGARFSDTQYF
D gene: .; V gene: TRBV5-6; J gene: TRBJ1-1; CDR3 protein: CASSLPPPGTEAFF
D gene: TRBD1; V gene: TRBV2; J gene: TRBJ1-2; CDR3 protein: CASRGDSRGYGYTF
D gene: .; V gene: TRBV5-1; J gene: TRBJ2-1; CDR3 protein: CASSLGGGYYNEQFF
D gene: .; V gene: TRBV20-1; J gene: TRBJ2-7; CDR3 protein: CSASLTDWEQYF
D gene: TRBD1; V gene: TRBV30; J gene: TRBJ2-3; CDR3 protein: CAWSVRGLGDRGNRADTQYF
D gene: .; V gene: TRBV12-3/TRBV12-4; J gene: TRBJ2-7; CDR3 protein: CASSLGSTYEQYF
D gene: TRBD2; V gene: TRBV3-1/TRBV3-2; J gene: TRBJ2-7; CDR3 protein: CASSRSSGRDEQYF
D gene: TRBD2; V gene: TRBV11-2; J gene: TRBJ2-5; CDR3 protein: CASSHPGGEETQYF
D gene: TRBD1; V gene: TRBV3-1/TRBV3-2; J gene: TRBJ1-1; CDR3 protein: CASSDRGYTEAFF